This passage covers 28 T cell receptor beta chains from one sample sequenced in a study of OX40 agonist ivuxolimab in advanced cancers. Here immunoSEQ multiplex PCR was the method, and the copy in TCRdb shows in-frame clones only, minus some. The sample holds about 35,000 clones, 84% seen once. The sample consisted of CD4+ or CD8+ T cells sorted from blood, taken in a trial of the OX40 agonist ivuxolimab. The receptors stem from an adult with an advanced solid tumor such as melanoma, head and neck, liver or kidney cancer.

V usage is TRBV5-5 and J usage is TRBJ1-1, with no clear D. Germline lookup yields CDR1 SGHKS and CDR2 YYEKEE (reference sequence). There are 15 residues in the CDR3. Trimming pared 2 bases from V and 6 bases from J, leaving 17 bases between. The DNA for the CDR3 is TGTGCCAGCAGCTTAGGTATTCGTCCTGGCGCTGAAGCTTTCTTT. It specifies CASSLGIRPGAEAFF.

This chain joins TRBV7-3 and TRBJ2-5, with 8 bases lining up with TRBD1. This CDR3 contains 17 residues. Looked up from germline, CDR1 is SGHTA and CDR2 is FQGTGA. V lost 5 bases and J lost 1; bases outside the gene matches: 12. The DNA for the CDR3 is TGTGCCAGCAGCCCACACGGACAGGGTAAACTCCAAGAGACCCAGTACTTC. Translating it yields CASSPHGQGKLQETQYF.

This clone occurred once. CDR3: CASSFPGGFSYEQFF. In DNA form, the CDR3 reads TGCGCCAGCAGCTTTCCCGGGGGCTTTTCGTATGAGCAGTTCTTC. The chain recombines TRBV5-1 with TRBJ2-1; TRBD1 or TRBD2 may be the D gene (6 bases each). The CDR3 extends over 15 amino acids. The V end lost 2 bases, the J end lost 8 bases, and 17 bases lay between the germline ends. Germline CDR1 SGHRS, CDR2 YFSETQ.

CDR3 residues: CASSLDRWDRQYTGELFF. CDR3 sequence (DNA): TGTGCCAGCAGCTTAGATCGCTGGGACAGACAATACACCGGGGAGCTGTTTTTT. The rearrangement joins TRBV11-3 to TRBJ2-2; 7 bases line up with TRBD1. CDR1 is SGHNT, CDR2 YENEEA, per germline. Unmatched junction bases numbered 10, after V lost 0 bases and J lost 3 bases. This CDR3 contains 18 residues.

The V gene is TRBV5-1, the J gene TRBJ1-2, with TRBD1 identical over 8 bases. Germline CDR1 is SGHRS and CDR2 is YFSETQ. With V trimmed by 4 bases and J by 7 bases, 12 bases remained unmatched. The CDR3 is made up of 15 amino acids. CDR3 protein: CASSELGQGIAGYTF. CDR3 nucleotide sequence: TGCGCCAGCAGCGAGCTAGGACAGGGAATTGCTGGCTACACCTTC.

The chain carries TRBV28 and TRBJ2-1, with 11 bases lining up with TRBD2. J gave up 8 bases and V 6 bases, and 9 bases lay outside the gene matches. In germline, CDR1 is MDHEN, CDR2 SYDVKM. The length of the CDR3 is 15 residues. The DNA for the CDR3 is TGTGCCAGCAGGCTAGCGGGAGGCCGGGTTTATGAGCAGTTCTTC. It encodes CASRLAGGRVYEQFF.

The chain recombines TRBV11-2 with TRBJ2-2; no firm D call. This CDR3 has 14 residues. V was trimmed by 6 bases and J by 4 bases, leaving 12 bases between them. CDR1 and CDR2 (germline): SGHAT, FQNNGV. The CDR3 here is CASSPDWGTGELFF. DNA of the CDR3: TGTGCCAGCAGTCCCGATTGGGGCACCGGGGAGCTGTTTTTT. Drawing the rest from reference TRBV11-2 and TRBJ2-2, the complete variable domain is EAGVAQSPRYKIIEKRQSVAFWCNPISGHATLYWYQQILGQGPKLLIQFQNNGVVDDSQLPKDRFSAERLKGVDSTLKIQPAKLEDSAVYLCASSPDWGTGELFFGEGSRLTVL.

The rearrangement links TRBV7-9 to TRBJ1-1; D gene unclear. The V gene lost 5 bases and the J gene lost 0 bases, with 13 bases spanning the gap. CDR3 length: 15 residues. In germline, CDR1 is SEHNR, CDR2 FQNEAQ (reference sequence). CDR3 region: CASSPEVGMNTEAFF. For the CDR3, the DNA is TGTGCCAGCAGCCCCGAGGTGGGGATGAACACTGAAGCTTTCTTT.

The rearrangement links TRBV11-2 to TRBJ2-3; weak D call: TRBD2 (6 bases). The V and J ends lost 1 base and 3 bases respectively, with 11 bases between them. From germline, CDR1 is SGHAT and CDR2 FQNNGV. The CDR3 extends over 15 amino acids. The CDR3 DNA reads TGTGCCAGCAGCTTAGTGGGGGGATGGACAGATACGCAGTATTTT. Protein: CASSLVGGWTDTQYF.

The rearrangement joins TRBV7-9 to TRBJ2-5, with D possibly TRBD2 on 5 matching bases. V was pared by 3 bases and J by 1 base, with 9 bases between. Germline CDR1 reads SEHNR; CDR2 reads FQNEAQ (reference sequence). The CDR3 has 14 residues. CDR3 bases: TGTGCCAGCAGCTTTGAGGGCCCCCAAGAGACCCAGTACTTC. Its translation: CASSFEGPQETQYF. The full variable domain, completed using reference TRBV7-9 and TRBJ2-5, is DTGVSQNPRHKITKRGQNVTFRCDPISEHNRLYWYRQTLGQGPEFLTYFQNEAQLEKSRLLSDRFSAERPKGSFSTLEIQRTEQGDSAMYLCASSFEGPQETQYFGPGTRLLVL.

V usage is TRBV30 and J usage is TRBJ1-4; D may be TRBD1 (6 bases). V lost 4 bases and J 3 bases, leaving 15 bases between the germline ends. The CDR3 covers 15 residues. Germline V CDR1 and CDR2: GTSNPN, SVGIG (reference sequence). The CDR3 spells CAWNPGGASNEKLFF. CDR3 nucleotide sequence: TGTGCCTGGAATCCGGGGGGCGCTTCTAATGAAAAACTGTTTTTT.

DNA of the CDR3: TGTGCCAGCAGCGGGGCTAGCGGGAGGGCGGCAAATGAGCAGTTCTTC. Its protein product is CASSGASGRAANEQFF. The J gene is TRBJ2-1, the V gene TRBV11-3, with 12 bases aligning to TRBD2. The V gene end was trimmed by 5 bases and the J gene end by 7 bases; junction bases not matched to a gene: 9. The CDR3 covers 16 residues. Looked up from germline, CDR1 is SGHNT and CDR2 is YENEEA.

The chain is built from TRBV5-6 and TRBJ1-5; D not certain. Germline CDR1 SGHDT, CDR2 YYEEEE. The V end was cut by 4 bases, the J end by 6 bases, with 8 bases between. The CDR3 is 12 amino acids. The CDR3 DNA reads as TGTGCCAGCAGCCGGTGGGGTCAGCCCCAGCATTTT. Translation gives CASSRWGQPQHF.

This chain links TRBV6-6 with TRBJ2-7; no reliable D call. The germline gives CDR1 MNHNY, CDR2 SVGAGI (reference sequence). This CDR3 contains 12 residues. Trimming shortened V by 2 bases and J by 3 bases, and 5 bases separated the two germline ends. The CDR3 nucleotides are TGTGCCAGCAGTTACGACCGCTACGAGCAGTACTTC. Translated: CASSYDRYEQYF.

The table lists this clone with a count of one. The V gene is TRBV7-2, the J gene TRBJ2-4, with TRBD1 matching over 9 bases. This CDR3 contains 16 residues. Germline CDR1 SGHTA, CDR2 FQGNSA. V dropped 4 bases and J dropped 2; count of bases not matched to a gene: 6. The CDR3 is CASSSGQGFSKNIQYF. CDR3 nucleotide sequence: TGTGCCAGCAGCTCAGGACAGGGGTTTTCCAAAAACATTCAGTACTTC.

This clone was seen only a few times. The CDR3 is CASSFGGRTDTQYF. CDR3 in DNA: TGCGCCAGCAGTTTTGGGGGACGCACAGATACGCAGTATTTT. The V gene is TRBV5-1, the J gene TRBJ2-3, with D perhaps given as TRBD1 or TRBD2 (5 bases each). V was cut by 5 bases and J by 1 base, with 11 bases left in between. The CDR3 consists of 14 residues. The germline V gene encodes CDR1 SGHRS and CDR2 YFSETQ.

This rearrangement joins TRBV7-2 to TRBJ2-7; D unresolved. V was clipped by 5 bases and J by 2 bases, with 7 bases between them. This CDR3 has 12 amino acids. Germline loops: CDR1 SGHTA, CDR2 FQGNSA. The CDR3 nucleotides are TGTGCCAGCAGCATCCTGCCCTACGAGCAGTACTTC. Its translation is CASSILPYEQYF. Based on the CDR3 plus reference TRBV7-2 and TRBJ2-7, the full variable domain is GAGVSQSPSNKVTEKGKDVELRCDPISGHTALYWYRQSLGQGLEFLIYFQGNSAPDKSGLPSDRFSAERTGGSVSTLTIQRTQQEDSAVYLCASSILPYEQYFGPGTRLTVT.

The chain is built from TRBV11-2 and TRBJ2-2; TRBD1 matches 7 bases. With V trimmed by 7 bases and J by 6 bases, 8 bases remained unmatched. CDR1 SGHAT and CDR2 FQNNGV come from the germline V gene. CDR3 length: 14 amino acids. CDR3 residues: CASILDRVAGELFF. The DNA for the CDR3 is TGTGCCAGCATCCTTGACAGGGTAGCCGGGGAGCTGTTTTTT.

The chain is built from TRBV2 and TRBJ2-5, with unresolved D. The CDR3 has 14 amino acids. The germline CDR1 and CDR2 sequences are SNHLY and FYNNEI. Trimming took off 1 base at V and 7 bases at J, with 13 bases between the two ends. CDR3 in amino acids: CASSEGVPPGTQYF. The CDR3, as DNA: TGTGCCAGCAGTGAAGGGGTTCCGCCGGGGACCCAGTACTTC.

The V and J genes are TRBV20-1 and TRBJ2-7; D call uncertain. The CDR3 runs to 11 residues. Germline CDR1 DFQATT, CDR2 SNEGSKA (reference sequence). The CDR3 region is CRVGSSYEQYF. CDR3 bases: TGCAGGGTAGGGTCTTCCTACGAGCAGTACTTC.

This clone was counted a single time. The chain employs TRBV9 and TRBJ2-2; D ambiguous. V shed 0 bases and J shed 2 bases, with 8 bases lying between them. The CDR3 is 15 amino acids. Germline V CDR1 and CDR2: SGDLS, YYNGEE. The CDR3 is CASSVEGLNTGELFF. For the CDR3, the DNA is TGTGCCAGCAGCGTAGAAGGCCTCAACACCGGGGAGCTGTTTTTT.

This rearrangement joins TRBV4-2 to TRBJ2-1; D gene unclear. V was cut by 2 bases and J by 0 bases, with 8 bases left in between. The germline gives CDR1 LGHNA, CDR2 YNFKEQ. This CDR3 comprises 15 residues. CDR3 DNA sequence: TGTGCCAGCAGCCAACAAACGAGCTCCTACAATGAGCAGTTCTTC. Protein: CASSQQTSSYNEQFF.

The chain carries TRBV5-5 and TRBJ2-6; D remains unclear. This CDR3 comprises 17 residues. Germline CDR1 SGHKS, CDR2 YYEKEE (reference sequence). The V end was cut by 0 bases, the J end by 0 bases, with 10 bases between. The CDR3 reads CASSLGQEDSGANVLTF. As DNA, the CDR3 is TGTGCCAGCAGCTTGGGGCAGGAAGACTCTGGGGCCAACGTCCTGACTTTC.

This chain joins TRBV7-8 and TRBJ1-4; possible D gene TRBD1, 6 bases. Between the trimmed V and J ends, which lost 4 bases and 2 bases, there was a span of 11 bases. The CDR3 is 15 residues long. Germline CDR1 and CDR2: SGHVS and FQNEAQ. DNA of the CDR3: TGTGCCAGCAGCTCTCGGAGGGGGACTAATGAAAAACTGTTTTTT. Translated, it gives CASSSRRGTNEKLFF. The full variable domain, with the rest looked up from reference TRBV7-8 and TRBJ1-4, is GAGVSQSPRYKVAKRGQDVALRCDPISGHVSLFWYQQALGQGPEFLTYFQNEAQLDKSGLPSDRFFAERPEGSVSTLKIQRTQQEDSAVYLCASSSRRGTNEKLFFGSGTQLSVL.

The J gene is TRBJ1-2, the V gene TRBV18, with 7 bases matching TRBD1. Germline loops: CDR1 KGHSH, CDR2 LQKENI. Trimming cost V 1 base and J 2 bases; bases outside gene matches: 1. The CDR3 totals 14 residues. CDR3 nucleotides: TGTGCCAGCTCACCACAGACAGGGAACTATGGCTACACCTTC. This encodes CASSPQTGNYGYTF.

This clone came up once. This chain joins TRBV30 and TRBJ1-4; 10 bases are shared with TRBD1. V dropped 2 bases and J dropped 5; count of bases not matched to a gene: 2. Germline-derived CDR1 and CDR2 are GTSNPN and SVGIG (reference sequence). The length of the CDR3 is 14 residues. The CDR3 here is CAWSSDRGNEKLFF. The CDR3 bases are TGTGCCTGGAGTTCGGACAGGGGGAATGAAAAACTGTTTTTT.

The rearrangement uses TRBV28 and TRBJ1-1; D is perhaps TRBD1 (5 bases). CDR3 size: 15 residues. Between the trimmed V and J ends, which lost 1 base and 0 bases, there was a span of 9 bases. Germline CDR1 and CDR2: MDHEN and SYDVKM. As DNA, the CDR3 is TGTGCCAGCAGTTTATCGGGCAGGGTGAACACTGAAGCTTTCTTT. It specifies CASSLSGRVNTEAFF.

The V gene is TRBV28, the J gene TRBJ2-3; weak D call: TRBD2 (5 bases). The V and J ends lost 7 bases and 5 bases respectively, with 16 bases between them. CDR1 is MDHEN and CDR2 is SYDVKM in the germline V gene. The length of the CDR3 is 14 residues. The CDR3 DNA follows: TGTGCCAGCAATCCGGACTGGGGAAAAGATACGCAGTATTTT. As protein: CASNPDWGKDTQYF.